One T cell receptor (beta chain) is described in this entry. This clonotype has only a few counts. The antigen this receptor binds is unknown. No base quality information exists; no much larger clone differs at one position. The CDR3 sequence holds 15 residues, the cysteine and phenylalanine included. Left in the record is the CDR3 DNA by itself, 45 bases read in frame from the first base. From a lookup of the germline V gene, CDR1 and CDR2 are MNHEY and SVGAGI. At the junction V is shortened by 5 bases and J by 1 base, with 14 bases in between. Instrument used: Illumina HiSeq 1500. In-frame beta chains were kept once TCRdb had trimmed the public reads at Q25 with fastp and called clones with MiXCR. CDR3 protein sequences are deduplicated, and each keeps its most common genes and DNA. The sample has about 920,000 distinct CDR3 sequences on record, 30% to 40% of them singletons. The top ten hold about an eighth of the sample.

This sample was included in a study of T cell repertoires in cytomegalovirus infection (dated by TCRdb to the late 2010s). Background for the entire study: The peptide stimulations were aimed at well-studied HLA-B-restricted epitopes as well as recently identified HLA-C-restricted CMV epitopes, whose presentation resists viral immunomodulation. The HLA type of each donor mattered for the analysis, because public TCR beta signatures pointed to carriage of CMV infection along with the matching HLA type. General conclusions and limits of the study: The ex vivo response was dominated by HLA-C-restricted CMV-specific TCR beta clonotypes, which also provided the single most frequent clonotype in two of eight donors. In both this cohort and an independent cohort of a few hundred donors, the cumulative frequency of public TCR beta family members distinguished carriers of CMV infection plus the relevant HLA type.

In light of the paper, this sample's treatment or condition label describes: in vitro stimulation with specific CMV peptide epitopes to enrich CMV-specific T cells. Recombination joined TRBV6-5 with TRBJ1-2, with the D segment identity uncertain. The sequence came from a human donor in good health (CMV status not recorded). Some clones in this sample may be carry-over from other donors' samples. The sequencing here drew on cultured CD8+ T cells from PBMCs, taken from culture after CMV antigen stimulation. CDR3 region: CASSPTGPFNYGYTF. The sequenced DNA: TGTGCCAGCAGTCCTACCGGGCCTTTTAACTATGGCTACACCTTC.